This is a list of T cell receptor beta chains from one sample in a study of CD8 T cells in ankylosing spondylitis. In TCRdb, the 5' RACE reads were re-called with MiXCR into one record per CDR3 protein. The profile covers fewer than 450,000 distinct CDR3 sequences, with 17% appearing a single time and approximately 0.93% taken by the ten largest. Sequencing input: blood, either unsorted or a sorted T cell fraction (not recorded which). These receptors originate from a male donor with ankylosing spondylitis. Each CDR3 is given with its conserved first and last residue. The D gene is left open where the match is weak. Clone size, where shown, is once, few, many, or a class for clones that have expanded.

J | D | V | length | size | DNA | CDR3
TRBJ2-1 | TRBD2 | TRBV24-1 | 18 | . | TGTGCCACCAGTGATTTATCCGGGACTAGCGGGAGGGCCAATGAGCAGTTCTTC | CATSDLSGTSGRANEQFF
TRBJ2-7 | . | TRBV12-3/TRBV12-4 | 12 | . | TGTGCCAGCAGGCGAGGAGACTACGAGCAGTACTTC | CASRRGDYEQYF
TRBJ2-2 | TRBD2 | TRBV28 | 14 | . | TGTGCCACCTCGACGGGGGGTAACACCGGGGAGCTGTTTTTT | CATSTGGNTGELFF
TRBJ1-1 | . | TRBV21-1 | 19 | . | TGTGCCAGCAGCAAAGTAAGAGAAGGGGGCCCTAGATTGAACACTGAAGCTTTCTTT | CASSKVREGGPRLNTEAFF
TRBJ1-2 | TRBD1 | TRBV6-1 | 16 | . | TGTGCCAGCAGTCTGGGGACAGATGGACTAAAGGGTGGCTACACCTTC | CASSLGTDGLKGGYTF
TRBJ2-5 | . | TRBV5-8 | 15 | few | TGTGCCAGCAGCTCAGGAGACAGGAACCAAGAGACCCAGTACTTC | CASSSGDRNQETQYF
TRBJ1-3 | TRBD1 | TRBV27 | 15 | . | TGTGCCAGCAAACGGACAGGGGAGGCCGGAAACACCATATATTTT | CASKRTGEAGNTIYF
TRBJ1-3 | . | TRBV29-1 | 15 | . | TGCAGCGTTGCTTTCCGGGGGCCCTCTGGAAACACCATATATTTT | CSVAFRGPSGNTIYF
TRBJ2-7 | TRBD2 | TRBV2 | 14 | . | TGTGCCAGCAGTGAGGAGCGGGAGGTTAGCGAGCAGTACTTC | CASSEEREVSEQYF
TRBJ1-2 | . | TRBV4-3 | 13 | few | TGCGCCAGCAGCCAAGATTTAGGGCGTGGCTACACCTTC | CASSQDLGRGYTF
TRBJ2-1 | TRBD1 | TRBV28 | 15 | many | TGTGCCAGCAGTTTACAGGGACAGGGGATTGATGAGCAGTTCTTC | CASSLQGQGIDEQFF
TRBJ2-7 | . | TRBV9 | 13 | few | TGTGCCAGCAGCGCCGATCTAGGGGGCGAGCAGTACTTC | CASSADLGGEQYF
TRBJ2-1 | . | TRBV5-1 | 16 | few | TGCGCCAGCAGCTTGGTGGAGTCAGGGGTGGGCAATGAGCAGTTCTTC | CASSLVESGVGNEQFF
TRBJ2-5 | . | TRBV20-1 | 13 | few | TGCAGTGCTAGAGATCCCGGGCGGGAGACCCAGTACTTC | CSARDPGRETQYF
TRBJ2-3 | TRBD2 | TRBV11-2 | 16 | . | TGTGCCAGCAGCTCTCTAGCGGGTCGGGGCACAGATACGCAGTATTTT | CASSSLAGRGTDTQYF
TRBJ1-1 | . | TRBV12-3/TRBV12-4 | 14 | many | TGTGCCAGCAGCTTGAAAGGAGGGGAGGCTGAAGCTTTCTTT | CASSLKGGEAEAFF
TRBJ1-2 | TRBD1 | TRBV5-6 | 15 | . | TGTGCCAGCAGCTACGCAGGGGGTAGTTCCTATGGCTACACCTTC | CASSYAGGSSYGYTF
TRBJ2-3 | . | TRBV25-1 | 14 | . | TGTGCCAGCAGTGAATCGACTAGCACAGATACGCAGTATTTT | CASSESTSTDTQYF
TRBJ2-2 | TRBD2 | TRBV5-1 | 17 | few | TGCGCCAGCAGCCGGACTAGCGGGGCCTCGGACACCGGGGAGCTGTTTTTT | CASSRTSGASDTGELFF
TRBJ2-3 | TRBD2 | TRBV20-1 | 17 | . | TGCAGTGCTAGGGCCACTAGCGGGGGAGCGCGCACAGATACGCAGTATTTT | CSARATSGGARTDTQYF
TRBJ2-3 | TRBD2 | TRBV6-1 | 14 | few | TGTGCCAGCAGGGGCCGGGGAGGGGCCGATACGCAGTATTTT | CASRGRGGADTQYF
TRBJ2-3 | TRBD1 | TRBV7-2 | 15 | . | TGTGCCAGCAGCTATCGACAGGGAACCACAGATACGCAGTATTTT | CASSYRQGTTDTQYF
TRBJ2-1 | TRBD2 | TRBV20-1 | 15 | many | TGCAGTGCCCGAGGGCTAGCGGGAAAATACAATGAGCAGTTCTTC | CSARGLAGKYNEQFF
TRBJ1-5 | . | TRBV20-1 | 14 | . | TGCAGTGCTAGAGACAACTGGCGCAATCAGCCCCAGCATTTT | CSARDNWRNQPQHF
TRBJ1-2 | . | TRBV7-9 | 14 | few | TGTGCCAGCACACCGACGGGCGGGGGCTATGGCTACACCTTC | CASTPTGGGYGYTF
TRBJ1-1 | . | TRBV18 | 13 | . | TGTGCCAGCTCACCACCGAAGAACACTGAAGCTTTCTTT | CASSPPKNTEAFF
TRBJ1-6 | . | TRBV28 | 17 | . | TGTGCCAGCAGTCCCTCCGGCAGGGGCTCCTATAATTCACCCCTCCACTTT | CASSPSGRGSYNSPLHF
TRBJ2-2 | TRBD1 | TRBV6-1 | 15 | few | TGTGCCAGCAGTGGTGTGACAGGGGTTACCGGGGAGCTGTTTTTT | CASSGVTGVTGELFF
TRBJ1-4 | . | TRBV5-1 | 15 | . | TGCGCCAGCAGCTTTGGTGTGGATCCCGGGGAAAAACTGTTTTTT | CASSFGVDPGEKLFF
TRBJ2-7 | TRBD1 | TRBV9 | 16 | . | TGTGCCAGCAGCGTAGGTCCCGGGACAGGGTCCTACGAGCAGTACTTC | CASSVGPGTGSYEQYF
TRBJ2-3 | . | TRBV20-1 | 13 | . | TGCAGTGCTAGAGTGGGACTTCGGGATACGCAGTATTTT | CSARVGLRDTQYF
TRBJ2-2 | . | TRBV7-2 | 16 | few | TGTGCCAGCAGCTTAGCTGGGGGGGCATATGGCGGGGAGCTGTTTTTT | CASSLAGGAYGGELFF
TRBJ2-1 | . | TRBV10-3 | 13 | . | TGTGCCATCAGTCCCGGCTCCTACAATGAGCAGTTCTTC | CAISPGSYNEQFF
TRBJ2-1 | . | TRBV12-3/TRBV12-4 | 14 | many | TGTGCCAGCAGTTTTCTAGCCCGGTACAATGAGCAGTTCTTC | CASSFLARYNEQFF
TRBJ2-1 | . | TRBV7-8 | 16 | . | TGTGCCAGCAGCCGCGGGACTCCCAGGTCAGTGAATGAGCAGTTCTTC | CASSRGTPRSVNEQFF
TRBJ1-1 | . | TRBV5-6 | 14 | . | TGTGCCAGCAGCTTGGGTTCAGGAATTGATGAAGCTTTCTTT | CASSLGSGIDEAFF
TRBJ2-7 | . | TRBV6-2/TRBV6-3 | 12 | . | TGTGCCAGCAGTTACAACATCTACGAGCAGTACTTC | CASSYNIYEQYF
TRBJ1-6 | . | TRBV20-1 | 16 | few | TGCAGTGCTAGTGGGCAATCCGGACCCTATAATTCACCCCTCCACTTT | CSASGQSGPYNSPLHF
TRBJ2-7 | . | TRBV3-1 | 15 | . | TGTGCCAGCAGCTTCTCTGGGGCCTACTCCTACGAGCAGTACTTC | CASSFSGAYSYEQYF
TRBJ2-7 | . | TRBV18 | 15 | . | TGTGCCAGCTCACCAAGGGGGGCCGGAGGAGAACAGCAGTACTTC | CASSPRGAGGEQQYF
TRBJ2-2 | . | TRBV6-1 | 14 | few | TGTGCCAGCAGTGTACAGGGATCCACCGGGGAGCTGTTTTTT | CASSVQGSTGELFF
TRBJ1-1 | . | TRBV5-1 | 15 | many | TGCGCCAGCAGCTCGGGACAACAGGGATACACTGAAGCTTTCTTT | CASSSGQQGYTEAFF
TRBJ2-1 | TRBD2 | TRBV20-1 | 15 | . | TGCAGTGCTAGGTTAGCGGGGGGCGCTTACAATGAGCAGTTCTTC | CSARLAGGAYNEQFF
TRBJ1-5 | TRBD1 | TRBV2 | 16 | many | TGTGCCAGCAGTGAGGGCTCAGGGGGAGGTAATCAGCCCCAGCATTTT | CASSEGSGGGNQPQHF
TRBJ2-7 | TRBD2 | TRBV15 | 13 | . | TGTGCCACCAGCACTAGACTAGCGGACGAGCAGTACTTC | CATSTRLADEQYF
TRBJ1-5 | . | TRBV5-1 | 15 | . | TGCGCCAGCAGCTTGGCCGGCGGGGGAGATCAGCCCCAGCATTTT | CASSLAGGGDQPQHF
TRBJ1-2 | . | TRBV4-1 | 17 | few | TGCGCCAGCAGCCCCAACGAACTCCTCACAGGCATCTATGGCTACACCTTC | CASSPNELLTGIYGYTF
TRBJ1-4 | . | TRBV5-1 | 15 | . | TGCGCCAGCAGCTTGGCCGGGCAGGGGAATGAAAAACTGTTTTTT | CASSLAGQGNEKLFF
TRBJ1-2 | TRBD1 | TRBV7-9 | 15 | few | TGTGCCAGCAGTTCGGGGACAGGGGCGAACTATGGCTACACCTTC | CASSSGTGANYGYTF
TRBJ2-3 | TRBD2 | TRBV4-3 | 15 | many | TGCGCCAGCAGCCAAGAACGGAGACTAGCGGGAGCGCAGTATTTT | CASSQERRLAGAQYF
TRBJ1-5 | . | TRBV6-2/TRBV6-3 | 15 | once | TGTGCCAGCCATACAAGTGACGCCCTCAATCAGCCCCAGCATTTT | CASHTSDALNQPQHF
TRBJ2-7 | . | TRBV6-1 | 14 | . | TGTGCCAGCCGCCCCCAGGGACCTTTTGGCGAGCAGTACTTC | CASRPQGPFGEQYF
TRBJ2-7 | TRBD2 | TRBV18 | 16 | few | TGTGCCAGCTCACCGGGGGGTAGCGGGAAGACCTACGAGCAGTACTTC | CASSPGGSGKTYEQYF
TRBJ1-3 | . | TRBV5-5 | 16 | . | TGTGCCAGCAGCACGGGAGACACTAGCTCTGGAAACACCATATATTTT | CASSTGDTSSGNTIYF